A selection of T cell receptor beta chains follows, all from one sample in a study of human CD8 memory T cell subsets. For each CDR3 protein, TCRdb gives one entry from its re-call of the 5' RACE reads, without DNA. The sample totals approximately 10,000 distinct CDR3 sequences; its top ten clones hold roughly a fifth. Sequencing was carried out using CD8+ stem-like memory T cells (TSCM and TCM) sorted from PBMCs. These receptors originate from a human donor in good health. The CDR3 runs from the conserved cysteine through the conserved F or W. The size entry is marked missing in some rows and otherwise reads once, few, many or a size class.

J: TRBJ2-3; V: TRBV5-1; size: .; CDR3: CASSLDPGTSGIDTQYF
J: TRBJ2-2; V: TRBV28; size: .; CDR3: CASSFLAGELFF
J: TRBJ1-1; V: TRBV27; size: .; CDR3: CASSPPMTGAGTEAFF
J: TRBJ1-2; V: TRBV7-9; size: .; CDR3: CASSSHWKGGNYGYTF
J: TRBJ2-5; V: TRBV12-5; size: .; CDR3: CASGPGQGPQETQYF
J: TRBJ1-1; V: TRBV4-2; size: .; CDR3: CASNPVTGENTEAFF
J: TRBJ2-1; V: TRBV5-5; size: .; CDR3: CASSLVIAGGLSSYNEQFF
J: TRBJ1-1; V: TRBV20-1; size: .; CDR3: CSARRGSMTEAFF
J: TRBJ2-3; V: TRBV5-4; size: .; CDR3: CASSFTGGPADTQYF
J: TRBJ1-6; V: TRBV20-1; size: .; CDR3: CSARVPSGDNSPLHF
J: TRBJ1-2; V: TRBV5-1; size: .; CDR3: CASSPEDTPNYGYTF
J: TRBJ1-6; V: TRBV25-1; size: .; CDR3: CASSEYNSPLHF
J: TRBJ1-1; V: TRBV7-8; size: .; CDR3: CASSLGGITEAFF
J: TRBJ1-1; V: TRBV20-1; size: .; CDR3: CSARGQVDTEAFF
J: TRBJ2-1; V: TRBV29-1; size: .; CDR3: CSVELGGGFYNEQFF
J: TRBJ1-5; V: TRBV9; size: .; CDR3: CASSVGTNQPQHF
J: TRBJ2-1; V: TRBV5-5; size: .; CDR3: CASSLMGEAYNEQFF
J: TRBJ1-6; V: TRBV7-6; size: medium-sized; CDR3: CASSLAEFQGHSPLHF
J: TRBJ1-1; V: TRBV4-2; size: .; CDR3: CASSQRGMGVPEAFF
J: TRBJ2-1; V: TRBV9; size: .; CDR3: CASSVSGGNHNEQFF
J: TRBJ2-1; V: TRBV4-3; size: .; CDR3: CASSLRLAESSYNEQFF
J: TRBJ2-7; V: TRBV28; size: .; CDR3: CASRTFTAGSEEQYF
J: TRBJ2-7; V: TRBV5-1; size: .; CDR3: CASSLFTGDYEQYF
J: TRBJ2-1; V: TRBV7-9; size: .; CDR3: CASSLRGLRDSYNEQFF
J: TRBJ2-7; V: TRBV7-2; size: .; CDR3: CASSLGLAGYEQYF
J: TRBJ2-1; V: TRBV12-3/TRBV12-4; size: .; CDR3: CASSLTGGYGNEQFF
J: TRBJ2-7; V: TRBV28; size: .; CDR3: CASSLSPSARLAEQYF
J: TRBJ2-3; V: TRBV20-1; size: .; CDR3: CSARTGTSFPDTQYF
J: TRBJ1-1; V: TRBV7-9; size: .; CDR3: CASTSADTEAFF
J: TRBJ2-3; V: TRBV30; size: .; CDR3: CAWTLGLAGDRDTQYF
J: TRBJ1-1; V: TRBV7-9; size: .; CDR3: CASSPTGGGTEAFF
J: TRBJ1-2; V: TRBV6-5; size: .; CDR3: CASSYDRGSSVYGYTF
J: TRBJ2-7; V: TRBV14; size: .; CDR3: CASSQGLAGVYEQYF
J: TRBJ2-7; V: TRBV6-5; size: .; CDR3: CASSKGLAGVRNEQYF
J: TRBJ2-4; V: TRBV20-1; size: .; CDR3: CSARGQEAKNIQYF
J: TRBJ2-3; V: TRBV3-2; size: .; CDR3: CASSQEGGQDNTDTQYF
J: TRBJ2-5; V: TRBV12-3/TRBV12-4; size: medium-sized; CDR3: CASSSTWQGGTETQYF
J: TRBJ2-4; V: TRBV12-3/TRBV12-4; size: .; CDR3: CASSRTESFKNIQYF
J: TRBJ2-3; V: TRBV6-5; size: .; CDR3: CASSRTSGGYSTDTQYF
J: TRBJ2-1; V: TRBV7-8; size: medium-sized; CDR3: CASSSTSGHNEQFF
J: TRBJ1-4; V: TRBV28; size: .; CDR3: CAGGGYEKLFF
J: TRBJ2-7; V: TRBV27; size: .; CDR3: CASRRGGRDEQYF
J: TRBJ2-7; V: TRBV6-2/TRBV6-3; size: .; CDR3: CASSYSRLAGEYEQYF
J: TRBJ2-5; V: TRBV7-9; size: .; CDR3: CASSLSPGQQETQYF
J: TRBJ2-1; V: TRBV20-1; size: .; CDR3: CSARETQRDYNEQFF
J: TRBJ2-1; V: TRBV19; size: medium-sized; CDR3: CASSTVAGGAYNEQFF
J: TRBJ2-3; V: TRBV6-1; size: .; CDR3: CASRGSASPTQYF
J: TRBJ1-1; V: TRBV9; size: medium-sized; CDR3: CASSPVPFTEAFF
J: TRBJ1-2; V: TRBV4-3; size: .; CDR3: CASSQGKGAFYGYTF
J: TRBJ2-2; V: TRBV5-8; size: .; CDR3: CASSLRSRTAGELFF
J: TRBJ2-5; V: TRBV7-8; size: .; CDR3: CASRTGAETQYF
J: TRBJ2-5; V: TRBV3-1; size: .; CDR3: CASSLPTGTEETQYF
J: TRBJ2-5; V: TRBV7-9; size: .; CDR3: CASSAPVGQGGGQETQYF
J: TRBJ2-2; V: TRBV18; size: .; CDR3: CASSPVTDTGELFF
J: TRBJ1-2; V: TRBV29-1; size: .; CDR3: CSVLGIRDPRNYTF
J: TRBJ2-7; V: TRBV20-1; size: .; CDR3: CSARDRRELVEQYF
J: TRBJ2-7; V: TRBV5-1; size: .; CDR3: CASSFGGNSYEQYF
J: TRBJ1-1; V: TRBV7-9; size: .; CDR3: CASSEEGANTEAFF
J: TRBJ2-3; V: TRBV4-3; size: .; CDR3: CASSQERHPRDTQYF
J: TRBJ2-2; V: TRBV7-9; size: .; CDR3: CASSPPTSPNTGELFF